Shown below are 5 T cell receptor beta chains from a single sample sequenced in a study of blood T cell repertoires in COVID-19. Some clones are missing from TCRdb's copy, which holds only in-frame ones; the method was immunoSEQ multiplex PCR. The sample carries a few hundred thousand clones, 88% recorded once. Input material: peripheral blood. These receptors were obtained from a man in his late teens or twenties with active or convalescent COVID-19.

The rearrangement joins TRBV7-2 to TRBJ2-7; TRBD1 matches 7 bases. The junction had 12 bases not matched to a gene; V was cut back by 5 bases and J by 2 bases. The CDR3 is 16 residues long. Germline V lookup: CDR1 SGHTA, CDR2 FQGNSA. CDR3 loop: CASSPRPQGETYEQYF. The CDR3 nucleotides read TGTGCCAGCAGCCCACGACCGCAGGGGGAGACCTACGAGCAGTACTTC.

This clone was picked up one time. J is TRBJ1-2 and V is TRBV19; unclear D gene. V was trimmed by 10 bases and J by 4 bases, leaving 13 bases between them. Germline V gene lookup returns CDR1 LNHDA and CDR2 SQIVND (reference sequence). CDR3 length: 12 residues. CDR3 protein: CATQYPLYGYTF. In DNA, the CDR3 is TGTGCCACTCAGTATCCTCTCTATGGCTACACCTTC. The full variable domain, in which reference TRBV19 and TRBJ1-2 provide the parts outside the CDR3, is DGGITQSPKYLFRKEGQNVTLSCEQNLNHDAMYWYRQDPGQGLRLIYYSQIVNDFQKGDIAEGYSVSREKKESFPLTVTSAQKNPTAFYLCATQYPLYGYTFGSGTRLTVV.

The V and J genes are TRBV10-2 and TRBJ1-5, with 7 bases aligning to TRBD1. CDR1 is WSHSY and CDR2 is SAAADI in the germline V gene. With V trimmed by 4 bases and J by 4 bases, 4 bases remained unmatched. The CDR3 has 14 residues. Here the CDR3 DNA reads TGCGCCAGCAGTGCGACAGGGAGGAATCAGCCCCAGCATTTT. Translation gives CASSATGRNQPQHF.

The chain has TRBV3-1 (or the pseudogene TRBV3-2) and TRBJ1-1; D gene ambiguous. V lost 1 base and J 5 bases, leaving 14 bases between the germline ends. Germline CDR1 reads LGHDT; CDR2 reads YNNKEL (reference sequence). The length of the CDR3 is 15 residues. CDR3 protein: CASSQVRSRGTEAFF. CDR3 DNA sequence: TGTGCCAGCAGCCAAGTGAGGTCGAGAGGAACTGAAGCTTTCTTT.

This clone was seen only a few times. As DNA, the CDR3 is TGCGCCAGCAGCCAAGCCTCTTCTACGCAGTATTTT. This sequence encodes CASSQASSTQYF. The chain is built from TRBV4-1 and TRBJ2-3; unclear D gene. Germline V gene data show CDR1 as MGHRA and CDR2 as YSYEKL. Trimming shortened V by 1 base and J by 8 bases, and 7 bases separated the two germline ends. The CDR3 consists of 12 residues.